The next 12 T cell receptor beta chains were all read from a single sample in a study of T cell responses to AZD1222 COVID-19 vaccine. Some clones are missing from TCRdb's copy, which holds only in-frame ones; the method was immunoSEQ multiplex PCR. The sample has around 160,000 clones; over 80% are singletons. The source material was peripheral blood, sampled 28 days after the second AZD1222 dose. Source of these receptors: an adult who received the AZD1222 COVID-19 vaccine.

The rearrangement uses TRBV28 and TRBJ2-7; 7 nucleotides agree with TRBD2. The germline V gene has CDR1 MDHEN and CDR2 SYDVKM. J gave up 5 bases and V 5 bases, and 9 bases lay outside the gene matches. CDR3 length equals 14 residues. Written as DNA, the CDR3 is TGTGCCAGCAGTCCCCCCGGGGGGTCCCACGAGCAGTACTTC. It encodes CASSPPGGSHEQYF. Using reference TRBV28 and TRBJ2-7 for the parts outside the CDR3, the full variable domain is DVKVTQSSRYLVKRTGEKVFLECVQDMDHENMFWYRQDPGLGLRLIYFSYDVKMKEKGDIPEGYSVSREKKERFSLILESASTNQTSMYLCASSPPGGSHEQYFGPGTRLTVT.

This chain joins TRBV5-1 and TRBJ2-7; 13 nucleotides line up with TRBD2. In germline, CDR1 is SGHRS, CDR2 YFSETQ. V shed 3 bases, J shed 2 bases, and the junction held 11 bases outside the gene matches. The CDR3 has 18 amino acids. CDR3 nucleotide sequence: TGCGCCAGCAGCTCCCACCGACTAGCGGGGGGACTAACCTACGAGCAGTACTTC. Translation: CASSSHRLAGGLTYEQYF.

The rearrangement uses TRBV6-5 and TRBJ1-2; TRBD1 agrees at 9 bases. V trimming: 8 bases; J trimming: 8 bases; junction bases outside the gene matches: 6. Germline-derived CDR1 and CDR2 are MNHEY and SVGAGI. This CDR3 comprises 12 residues. The CDR3 protein is CASWDRVYGYTF. DNA of the CDR3: TGTGCCAGCTGGGACAGGGTATACGGCTACACCTTC.

The V call is TRBV5-1, the J call TRBJ2-1; 8 bases agree with TRBD1. V trimming: 0 bases; J trimming: 4 bases; junction bases outside the gene matches: 6. The V gene's germline CDR1 is SGHRS and CDR2 YFSETQ. The CDR3 spans 16 residues. The DNA of the CDR3 is TGCGCCAGCAGCTTGGTCGTGGACAGGGTTTACAATGAGCAGTTCTTC. Protein: CASSLVVDRVYNEQFF.

DNA of the CDR3: TGTGCCAGCAGTTTTATTCCATCGAGGAGGGCAGATACGCAGTATTTT. Its protein is CASSFIPSRRADTQYF. The chain recombines TRBV28 with TRBJ2-3, with D tentatively TRBD2 (6 bases). CDR1 and CDR2 (germline): MDHEN, SYDVKM. Trimming took off 3 bases at V and 4 bases at J, with 17 bases between the two ends. The CDR3 consists of 16 residues.

This clone was recorded once. The chain carries TRBV10-3 and TRBJ1-1; TRBD1 might be the D (5 bases). Germline V lookup: CDR1 ENHRY, CDR2 SYGVKD. V dropped 0 bases and J dropped 2 bases, with 25 bases sitting between them. CDR3 size: 20 residues. CDR3 nucleotides: TGTGCCATCAGTGAGTCGGTCGGCGGATTCTCTCTAGGGGTTAACACTGAAGCTTTCTTT. It translates to CAISESVGGFSLGVNTEAFF.

This clone has more than one count but fewer than ten. The rearrangement uses TRBV10-3 and TRBJ1-2; the D is unclear. Trimming took off 4 bases at V and 4 bases at J, with 16 bases between the two ends. CDR3 length: 15 residues. The germline V gene has CDR1 ENHRY and CDR2 SYGVKD. As DNA, the CDR3 is TGTGCCATCAGTGGAAAGGACGGTAACCCCTATGGCTACACCTTC. Amino acid sequence: CAISGKDGNPYGYTF.

CDR3 sequence (DNA): TGTGCCAGCGGCAGGACGAACACTGAAGCTTTCTTT. This encodes CASGRTNTEAFF. V gene TRBV6-5 combines with J gene TRBJ1-1; D is unresolved. This CDR3 spans 12 amino acids. Germline V gives CDR1 MNHEY, CDR2 SVGAGI. The V end was cut by 8 bases, the J end by 1 base, with 8 bases between.

This chain links TRBV5-1 with TRBJ2-3, with 9 bases that match TRBD2. From germline, CDR1 is SGHRS and CDR2 YFSETQ. With V trimmed by 1 base and J by 1 base, 1 base remained unmatched. There are 15 residues in the CDR3. For the CDR3, the DNA is TGCGCCAGCAGCTTGAAGCGGGGGGGCACAGATACGCAGTATTTT. As protein: CASSLKRGGTDTQYF.

This chain joins TRBV19 and TRBJ1-1; D is unresolved. V shed 6 bases and J shed 5 bases, with 10 bases lying between them. Germline CDR1 LNHDA, CDR2 SQIVND (reference sequence). CDR3 length: 12 amino acids. The CDR3 nucleotides are TGTGCCAGTAGACGGAGGGAGACTGAAGCTTTCTTT. It specifies CASRRRETEAFF.

This clone was seen only once. V and J are TRBV5-4 and TRBJ1-6; 10 positions agree with TRBD1. This CDR3 has 15 residues. Germline lookup yields CDR1 SGHNT and CDR2 YYREEE (reference sequence). V lost 1 base to trimming and J lost 9 bases; unmatched junction nucleotides: 4. The CDR3 DNA is TGTGCCAGCAGCTTGCGTGGACAGGGGGTTTCACCCCTCCACTTT. Protein: CASSLRGQGVSPLHF.

In DNA, the CDR3 is TGTGCCTGGAGGGCGGACAGGGGAGCCTACGAGCAGTACTTC. Residues: CAWRADRGAYEQYF. The chain uses TRBV30 and TRBJ2-7, with 9 bases matching TRBD1. This CDR3 spans 14 amino acids. V was pared by 3 bases and J by 2 bases, with 5 bases of the junction left unmatched. CDR1 and CDR2 from the germline V gene are GTSNPN and SVGIG (reference sequence).